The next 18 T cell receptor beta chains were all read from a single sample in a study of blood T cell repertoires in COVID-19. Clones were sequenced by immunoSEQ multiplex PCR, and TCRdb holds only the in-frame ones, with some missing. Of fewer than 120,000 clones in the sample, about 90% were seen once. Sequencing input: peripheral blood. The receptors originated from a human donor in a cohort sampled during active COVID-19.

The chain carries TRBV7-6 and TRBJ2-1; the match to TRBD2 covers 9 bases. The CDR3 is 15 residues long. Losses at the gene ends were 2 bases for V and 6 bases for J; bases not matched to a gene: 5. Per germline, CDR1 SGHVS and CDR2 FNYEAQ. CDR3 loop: CASSLLAGAANEQFF. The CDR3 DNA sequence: TGTGCCAGCAGCTTATTAGCGGGAGCCGCCAATGAGCAGTTCTTC.

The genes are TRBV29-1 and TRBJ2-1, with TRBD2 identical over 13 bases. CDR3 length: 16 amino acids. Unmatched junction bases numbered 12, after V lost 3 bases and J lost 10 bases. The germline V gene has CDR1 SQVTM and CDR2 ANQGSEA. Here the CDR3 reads CSVDRPGTSGILEQFF. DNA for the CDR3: TGCAGCGTTGATCGCCCCGGGACTAGCGGGATTCTAGAGCAGTTCTTC.

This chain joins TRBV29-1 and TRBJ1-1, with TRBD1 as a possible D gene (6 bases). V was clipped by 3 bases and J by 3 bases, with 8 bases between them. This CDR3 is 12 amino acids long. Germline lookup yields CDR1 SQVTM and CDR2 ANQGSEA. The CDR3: CSVERGYTEAFF. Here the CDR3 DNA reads TGCAGCGTTGAGAGGGGGTACACTGAAGCTTTCTTT.

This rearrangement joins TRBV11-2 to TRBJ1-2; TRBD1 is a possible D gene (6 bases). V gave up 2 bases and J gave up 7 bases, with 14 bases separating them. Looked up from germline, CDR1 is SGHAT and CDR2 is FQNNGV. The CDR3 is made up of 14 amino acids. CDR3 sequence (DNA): TGTGCCAGCAGCTTATTTGCAGGGGCAAGTGGCTACACCTTC. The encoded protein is CASSLFAGASGYTF.

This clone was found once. The chain's CDR3 is CASSPRFSPTYEQYF. The CDR3 DNA reads as TGTGCCAGCAGCCCTCGGTTTTCCCCTACCTACGAGCAGTACTTC. The gene calls are TRBV11-2 and TRBJ2-7; no clear D gene. Germline V gives CDR1 SGHAT, CDR2 FQNNGV. Trimming took 5 bases from V and 2 from J, leaving 16 bases between them. The CDR3 loop spans 15 amino acids. The whole variable domain, filled in from reference TRBV11-2 and TRBJ2-7, reads EAGVAQSPRYKIIEKRQSVAFWCNPISGHATLYWYQQILGQGPKLLIQFQNNGVVDDSQLPKDRFSAERLKGVDSTLKIQPAKLEDSAVYLCASSPRFSPTYEQYFGPGTRLTVT.

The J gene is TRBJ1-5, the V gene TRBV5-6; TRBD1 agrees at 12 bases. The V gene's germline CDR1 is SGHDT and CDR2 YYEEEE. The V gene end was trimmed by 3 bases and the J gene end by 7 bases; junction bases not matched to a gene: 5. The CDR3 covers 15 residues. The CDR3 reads CASSSWDRGLQPQHF. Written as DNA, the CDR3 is TGTGCCAGCAGCTCCTGGGACAGGGGGCTACAGCCCCAGCATTTT. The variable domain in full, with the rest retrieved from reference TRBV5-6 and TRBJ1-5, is DAGVTQSPTHLIKTRGQQVTLRCSPKSGHDTVSWYQQALGQGPQFIFQYYEEEERQRGNFPDRFSGHQFPNYSSELNVNALLLGDSALYLCASSSWDRGLQPQHFGDGTRLSIL.

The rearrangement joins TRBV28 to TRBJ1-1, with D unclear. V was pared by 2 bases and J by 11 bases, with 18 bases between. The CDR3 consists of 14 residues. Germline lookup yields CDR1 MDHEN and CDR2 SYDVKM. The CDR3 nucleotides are TGTGCCAGCAGTTTAGGGAGGGTGGGTACGATCGCTTTCTTT. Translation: CASSLGRVGTIAFF.

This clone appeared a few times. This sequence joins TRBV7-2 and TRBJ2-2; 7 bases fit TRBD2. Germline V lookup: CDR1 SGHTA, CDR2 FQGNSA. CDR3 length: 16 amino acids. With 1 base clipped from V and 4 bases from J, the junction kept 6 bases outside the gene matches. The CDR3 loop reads CASSLEPGRVTGELFF. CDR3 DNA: TGTGCCAGCAGCTTAGAGCCAGGGAGGGTCACCGGGGAGCTGTTTTTT.

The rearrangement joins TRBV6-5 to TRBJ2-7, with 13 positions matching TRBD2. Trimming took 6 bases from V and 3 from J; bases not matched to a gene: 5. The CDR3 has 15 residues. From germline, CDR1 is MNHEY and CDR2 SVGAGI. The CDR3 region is CASRIGTSGVYEQYF. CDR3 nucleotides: TGTGCCAGCAGAATCGGGACTAGCGGGGTCTACGAGCAGTACTTC.

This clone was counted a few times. CDR3 DNA: TGTGCCAGTACAAGCGGGAGCCCAACCTACGAGCAGTACTTC. It specifies CASTSGSPTYEQYF. The J gene is TRBJ2-7, the V gene TRBV19, with 8 bases aligning to TRBD2. CDR1 is LNHDA, CDR2 SQIVND, per germline (reference sequence). V dropped 7 bases and J dropped 2; count of bases not matched to a gene: 7. The CDR3 runs to 14 residues. The full variable domain, its missing parts supplied by reference TRBV19 and TRBJ2-7, is DGGITQSPKYLFRKEGQNVTLSCEQNLNHDAMYWYRQDPGQGLRLIYYSQIVNDFQKGDIAEGYSVSREKKESFPLTVTSAQKNPTAFYLCASTSGSPTYEQYFGPGTRLTVT.

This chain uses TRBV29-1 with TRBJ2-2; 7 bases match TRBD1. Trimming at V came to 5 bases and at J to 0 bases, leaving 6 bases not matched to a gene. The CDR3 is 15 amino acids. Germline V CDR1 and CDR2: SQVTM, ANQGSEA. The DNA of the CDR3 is TGCAGCGTTCGTTTTCAGGGGGCGAACACCGGGGAGCTGTTTTTT. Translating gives CSVRFQGANTGELFF.

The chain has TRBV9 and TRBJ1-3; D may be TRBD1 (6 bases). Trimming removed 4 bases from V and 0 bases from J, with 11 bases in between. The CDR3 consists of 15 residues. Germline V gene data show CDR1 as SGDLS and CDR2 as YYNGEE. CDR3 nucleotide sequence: TGTGCCAGCAGCTACGGACAGACCTCTGGAAACACCATATATTTT. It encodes CASSYGQTSGNTIYF.

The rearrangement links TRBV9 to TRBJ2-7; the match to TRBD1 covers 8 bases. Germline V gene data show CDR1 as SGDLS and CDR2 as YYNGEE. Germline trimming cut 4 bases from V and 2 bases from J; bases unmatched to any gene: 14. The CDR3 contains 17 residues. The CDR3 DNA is TGTGCCAGCAGCCCTTCGGGGCAGGGGGCAAGAACCTACGAGCAGTACTTC. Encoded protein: CASSPSGQGARTYEQYF.

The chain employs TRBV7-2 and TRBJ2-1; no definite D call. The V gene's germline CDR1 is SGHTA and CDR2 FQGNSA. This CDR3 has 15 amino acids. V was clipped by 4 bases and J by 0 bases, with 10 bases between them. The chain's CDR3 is CASSSDIFSYNEQFF. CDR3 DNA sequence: TGTGCCAGCAGCTCAGACATTTTCTCCTACAATGAGCAGTTCTTC.

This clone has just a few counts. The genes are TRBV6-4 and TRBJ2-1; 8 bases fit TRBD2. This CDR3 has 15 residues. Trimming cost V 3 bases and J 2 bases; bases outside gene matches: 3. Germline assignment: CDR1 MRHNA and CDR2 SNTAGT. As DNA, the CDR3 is TGTGCCAGCAGTGAGAAAGCGGGGGCCTACAATGAGCAGTTCTTC. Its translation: CASSEKAGAYNEQFF.

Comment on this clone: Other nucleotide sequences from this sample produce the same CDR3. The CDR3 region is CASSVDRDTEAFF. The CDR3 bases are TGTGCCAGCAGCGTAGACAGGGACACTGAAGCTTTCTTT. The chain combines TRBV9 with TRBJ1-1, with D possibly being TRBD1 (6 bases). V was pared by 0 bases and J by 3 bases, with 6 bases between. CDR3 length: 13 amino acids. The V gene's germline CDR1 is SGDLS and CDR2 YYNGEE. Supplemented by reference TRBV9 and TRBJ1-1, the full variable domain reads DSGVTQTPKHLITATGQRVTLRCSPRSGDLSVYWYQQSLDQGLQFLIQYYNGEERAKGNILERFSAQQFPDLHSELNLSSLELGDSALYFCASSVDRDTEAFFGQGTRLTVV.

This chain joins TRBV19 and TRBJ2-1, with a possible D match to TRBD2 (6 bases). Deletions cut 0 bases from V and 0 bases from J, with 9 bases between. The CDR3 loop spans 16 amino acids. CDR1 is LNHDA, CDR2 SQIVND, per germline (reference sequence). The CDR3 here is CASSIEGGGSYNEQFF. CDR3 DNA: TGTGCCAGTAGTATAGAGGGGGGTGGCTCCTACAATGAGCAGTTCTTC. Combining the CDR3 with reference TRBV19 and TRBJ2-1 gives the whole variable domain DGGITQSPKYLFRKEGQNVTLSCEQNLNHDAMYWYRQDPGQGLRLIYYSQIVNDFQKGDIAEGYSVSREKKESFPLTVTSAQKNPTAFYLCASSIEGGGSYNEQFFGPGTRLTVL.

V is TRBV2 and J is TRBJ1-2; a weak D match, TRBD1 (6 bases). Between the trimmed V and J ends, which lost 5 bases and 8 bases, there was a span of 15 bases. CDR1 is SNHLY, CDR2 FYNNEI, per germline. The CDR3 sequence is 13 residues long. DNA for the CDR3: TGTGCCAGCAGTAGGGACAACCTAGGCGGCTACACCTTC. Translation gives CASSRDNLGGYTF.